This TCR beta chain was profiled in a study of response to subunit inactivated influenza vaccine. TCRdb re-derived calls from the RT-PCR reads in MiXCR, one entry per CDR3 protein. The table shows some 500,000 distinct CDR3 sequences, with about 25% occurring only once. Whole-study results and caveats: Seasonal influenza vaccination, on each occasion, was suggested by the authors to recruit few new T cells.

The V end lost 4 bases, the J end lost 4 bases, and 18 bases lay between the germline ends. The CDR3 loop spans 16 amino acids. The germline V gene encodes CDR1 SGHKS and CDR2 YYEKEE (reference sequence). This clonotype turned up a few times. Its target is not known. The receptor's source is a man aged 50-60 years who received an inactivated influenza vaccine. The material sequenced was CD4+ T cells sorted from PBMCs, taken roughly 5 days after vaccination. The rearrangement links TRBV5-5 to TRBJ2-1; possible D gene TRBD1, 7 bases. The CDR3 bases are TGTGCCAGCAGCCATCGGGGGCAGGGGGAATACAATGAGCAGTTCTTC. It codes for CASSHRGQGEYNEQFF.